The 23 T cell receptor beta chains reported below all come from one sample, sequenced in a study of blood T cell repertoires in COVID-19. Measured with immunoSEQ multiplex PCR; TCRdb has only the in-frame clones, and not every one. The table records approximately 140,000 clones, just under 85% of them present only once. Sequencing was carried out using PBMCs or T cells enriched from blood (not recorded which). All receptors come from a woman between 50 and 59 years old with acute COVID-19.

This clone has a single count. One end of the junction does not line up with germline, which may come from a read error. This chain uses TRBV7-8 with TRBJ2-5, with 9 bases that match TRBD2. The CDR3 sequence is 15 residues long. Germline-derived CDR1 and CDR2 are SGHVS and FQNEAQ. Written as DNA, the CDR3 is TGTGCCAGCACCTTACGACTAGCGGTACAAGAGACCCAGTACTTC. It encodes CASTLRLAVQETQYF.

This clone was picked up a small number of times. The chain recombines TRBV30 with TRBJ1-5; D ambiguous. The V gene lost 1 base and the J gene lost 5 bases, with 12 bases spanning the gap. This CDR3 contains 14 residues. Germline CDR1 and CDR2: GTSNPN and SVGIG (reference sequence). The CDR3 spells CAWSARGLDQPQHF. CDR3 DNA: TGTGCCTGGAGTGCCCGAGGGCTCGATCAGCCCCAGCATTTT. The whole variable domain, filled in from reference TRBV30 and TRBJ1-5, reads SQTIHQWPATLVQPVGSPLSLECTVEGTSNPNLYWYRQAAGRGLQLLFYSVGIGQISSEVPQNLSASRPQDRQFILSSKKLLLSDSGFYLCAWSARGLDQPQHFGDGTRLSIL.

The chain is built from TRBV12-3 or TRBV12-4 and TRBJ2-4; 8 nucleotides match TRBD1. The CDR3 consists of 13 residues. V lost 4 bases, J lost 6 bases, and 2 bases stayed unmatched. CDR3 sequence reads: CASSSQGANIQYF. The CDR3 DNA sequence: TGTGCCAGCAGTTCCCAGGGGGCAAACATTCAGTACTTC.

The J gene is TRBJ2-3, the V gene TRBV2; TRBD1 is a possible D gene (5 bases). V was trimmed by 6 bases and J by 2 bases, leaving 9 bases between them. The CDR3 loop spans 13 amino acids. Per the germline V gene, CDR1 is SNHLY and CDR2 is FYNNEI. DNA for the CDR3: TGTGCCAGCAGGAAGACAGTCACAGATACGCAGTATTTT. The encoded protein is CASRKTVTDTQYF.

CDR3 sequence: CASSRSENYGYTF. CDR3 nucleotides: TGTGCCAGCAGCCGAAGCGAGAACTATGGCTACACCTTC. The chain recombines TRBV3-1 (or the pseudogene TRBV3-2) with TRBJ1-2; no clear D gene. This CDR3 is built from 13 residues. Looked up from germline, CDR1 is LGHDT and CDR2 is YNNKEL (reference sequence). V was shortened by 4 bases and J by 2 bases, with 8 bases between the two germline ends.

The CDR3 DNA sequence: TGTGCCAGCAGCCCGGCAGGGGGAGAGCAGTACTTC. This codes for CASSPAGGEQYF. The chain uses TRBV9 and TRBJ2-7, with TRBD1 matching over 7 bases. The CDR3 consists of 12 residues. Unmatched junction bases numbered 5, after V lost 4 bases and J lost 7 bases. From germline, CDR1 is SGDLS and CDR2 YYNGEE. Together with reference TRBV9 and TRBJ2-7, the CDR3 gives the full variable domain: DSGVTQTPKHLITATGQRVTLRCSPRSGDLSVYWYQQSLDQGLQFLIQYYNGEERAKGNILERFSAQQFPDLHSELNLSSLELGDSALYFCASSPAGGEQYFGPGTRLTVT.

This chain joins TRBV24-1 and TRBJ2-3, with D perhaps matching TRBD2 (6 bases). V shed 1 base and J shed 8 bases, with 18 bases lying between them. The CDR3 extends over 16 amino acids. CDR1 KGHDR and CDR2 SFDVKD come from the germline V gene. CDR3 sequence (DNA): TGTGCCACCAGTGATTTTAAGGGAGGCGTTCTGGGTACGCAGTATTTT. It translates to CATSDFKGGVLGTQYF.

The J gene is TRBJ1-2, the V gene TRBV6-2 or TRBV6-3; D may be TRBD1 (6 bases). V gave up 2 bases and J gave up 6 bases, with 13 bases separating them. The germline gives CDR1 MNHEY, CDR2 SVGEGT. The CDR3 is made up of 14 amino acids. CDR3 coding DNA: TGTGCCAGCAGTTACCCCAGCCGACAGGATGGCTACACCTTC. This codes for CASSYPSRQDGYTF.

The chain is built from TRBV11-2 and TRBJ2-1; D ambiguous. Germline V gene data show CDR1 as SGHAT and CDR2 as FQNNGV. There are 12 residues in the CDR3. V lost 8 bases, J lost 6 bases, and 11 bases lay in between. CDR3 bases: TGTGCCAGCGCTCCTCTACCCAATGAGCAGTTCTTC. Amino acids: CASAPLPNEQFF. The variable domain in full, completed from reference TRBV11-2 and TRBJ2-1, reads EAGVAQSPRYKIIEKRQSVAFWCNPISGHATLYWYQQILGQGPKLLIQFQNNGVVDDSQLPKDRFSAERLKGVDSTLKIQPAKLEDSAVYLCASAPLPNEQFFGPGTRLTVL.

V gene TRBV10-2 combines with J gene TRBJ2-1; a weak D match, TRBD1 (5 bases). This CDR3 spans 12 amino acids. The germline CDR1 and CDR2 sequences are WSHSY and SAAADI. Trimming removed 1 base from V and 12 bases from J, with 10 bases in between. CDR3 DNA: TGCGCCAGCAGTGAGTTAGGGGCAGGGCAGTTCTTC. Its protein product is CASSELGAGQFF.

This rearrangement joins TRBV30 to TRBJ1-5; weak D call: TRBD1 (6 bases). V was trimmed by 1 base and J by 7 bases, leaving 17 bases between them. The CDR3 contains 15 residues. CDR1 GTSNPN and CDR2 SVGIG come from the germline V gene (reference sequence). CDR3 in amino acids: CAWSAGGQADQPQHF. CDR3 bases: TGTGCCTGGAGTGCGGGGGGGCAGGCGGACCAGCCCCAGCATTTT. Variable domain in full (rest from reference TRBV30 and TRBJ1-5): SQTIHQWPATLVQPVGSPLSLECTVEGTSNPNLYWYRQAAGRGLQLLFYSVGIGQISSEVPQNLSASRPQDRQFILSSKKLLLSDSGFYLCAWSAGGQADQPQHFGDGTRLSIL.

The chain couples TRBV7-2 to TRBJ1-1; 11 nucleotides match TRBD1. With V trimmed by 1 base and J by 4 bases, 2 bases remained unmatched. The germline gives CDR1 SGHTA, CDR2 FQGNSA. The CDR3 loop spans 15 amino acids. The CDR3 sequence is CASSLGGTGGTEAFF. CDR3 in DNA: TGTGCCAGCAGCTTAGGAGGGACAGGGGGCACTGAAGCTTTCTTT.

This chain uses TRBV5-1 with TRBJ2-5, with D perhaps TRBD2 (6 bases). The CDR3 contains 16 residues. Germline V gene sequence: CDR1 SGHRS, CDR2 YFSETQ. V was cut by 0 bases and J by 5 bases, with 17 bases left in between. The CDR3, as DNA: TGCGCCAGCAGCTTGGGCCAGCGGGCCCTCGGGGAGACCCAGTACTTC. This codes for CASSLGQRALGETQYF. Using reference TRBV5-1 and TRBJ2-5 for the parts outside the CDR3, the full variable domain is KAGVTQTPRYLIKTRGQQVTLSCSPISGHRSVSWYQQTPGQGLQFLFEYFSETQRNKGNFPGRFSGRQFSNSRSEMNVSTLELGDSALYLCASSLGQRALGETQYFGPGTRLLVL.

The V call is TRBV7-9, the J call TRBJ2-7, with 9 bases matching TRBD1. V lost 2 bases, J lost 4 bases, and 12 bases stayed unmatched. CDR1 is SEHNR and CDR2 is FQNEAQ in the germline V gene (reference sequence). The CDR3 has 17 residues. CDR3 residues: CASSLPKTGGAWYEQYF. CDR3 bases: TGTGCCAGCAGCTTACCGAAGACAGGGGGAGCTTGGTACGAGCAGTACTTC.

This chain's CDR3 is CASSPSSGRVYEQYF. CDR3 DNA: TGTGCCAGCAGCCCTTCTAGCGGGAGAGTCTACGAGCAGTACTTC. J is TRBJ2-7 and V is TRBV11-3, with TRBD2 matching over 10 bases. CDR3 length equals 15 residues. Germline V gene lookup returns CDR1 SGHNT and CDR2 YENEEA. V lost 5 bases to trimming and J lost 3 bases; unmatched junction nucleotides: 7.

This clone was picked up a small number of times. V usage is TRBV6-6 and J usage is TRBJ1-2; D perhaps matches TRBD1 (5 bases). The CDR3 totals 15 residues. From germline, CDR1 is MNHNY and CDR2 SVGAGI (reference sequence). Trimming shortened V by 7 bases and J by 7 bases, and 22 bases separated the two germline ends. The CDR3 coding sequence is TGTGCCAGCACCTATGACTTAGGGACTTCACTTGGCTACACCTTC. Encoded protein: CASTYDLGTSLGYTF.

The chain has TRBV5-6 and TRBJ1-5; weak D call: TRBD1 (5 bases). The CDR3 covers 12 residues. Germline-derived CDR1 and CDR2 are SGHDT and YYEEEE. V gave up 3 bases and J gave up 9 bases, with 10 bases separating them. As DNA, the CDR3 is TGTGCCAGCAGCTCGTCCGGGGGGCCCCAGCATTTT. It yields the protein CASSSSGGPQHF.

V gene TRBV7-9 combines with J gene TRBJ2-1; TRBD2 aligns across 7 bases. Trimming removed 0 bases from V and 6 bases from J; junction bases left unmatched: 2. The germline gives CDR1 SEHNR, CDR2 FQNEAQ (reference sequence). This CDR3 region has 14 residues. As DNA, the CDR3 is TGTGCCAGCAGCTTAGCGGGAGGGCCCAATGAGCAGTTCTTC. Residues: CASSLAGGPNEQFF.

This chain uses TRBV11-2 with TRBJ2-7; the D is unclear. Trimming removed 3 bases from V and 3 bases from J, with 12 bases in between. The CDR3 sequence is 14 residues long. The germline CDR1 and CDR2 sequences are SGHAT and FQNNGV. CDR3 in amino acids: CASSFLEQNYEQYF. The DNA for the CDR3 is TGTGCCAGCAGCTTTCTGGAACAGAACTACGAGCAGTACTTC.

This sequence joins TRBV7-8 and TRBJ2-7; 7 nucleotides line up with TRBD2. The CDR3 contains 15 residues. With V trimmed by 1 base and J by 6 bases, 9 bases remained unmatched. CDR1 SGHVS and CDR2 FQNEAQ come from the germline V gene. The chain's CDR3 is CASSLVPGLEGEQYF. As DNA, the CDR3 is TGTGCCAGCAGCTTAGTACCAGGACTAGAGGGCGAGCAGTACTTC.

The genes are TRBV7-8 and TRBJ1-1; perhaps TRBD1 as D (6 bases). This CDR3 comprises 16 residues. V shed 5 bases and J shed 0 bases, with 16 bases lying between them. Per germline, CDR1 SGHVS and CDR2 FQNEAQ. The CDR3 is CASSRQTGNMNTEAFF. DNA for the CDR3: TGTGCCAGCAGCCGCCAGACAGGCAACATGAACACTGAAGCTTTCTTT.

In its sample, this clone was seen once. The chain combines TRBV4-1 with TRBJ1-2, with a tentative D call TRBD1 (6 bases). The germline V gene has CDR1 MGHRA and CDR2 YSYEKL. Trimming took 0 bases from V and 2 from J, leaving 10 bases between them. This CDR3 comprises 15 residues. The CDR3 DNA sequence: TGCGCCAGCAGCCAAGACCAGGGGTCCAACTATGGCTACACCTTC. Residues: CASSQDQGSNYGYTF.

The chain couples TRBV7-9 to TRBJ1-1, with unresolved D. The V gene's germline CDR1 is SEHNR and CDR2 FQNEAQ (reference sequence). V gave up 4 bases and J gave up 8 bases, with 11 bases separating them. The CDR3 spans 12 residues. CDR3 loop: CASSSYMVEAFF. For the CDR3, the DNA is TGTGCCAGCAGCTCATACATGGTAGAAGCTTTCTTT.